Shown below are 2 T cell receptor beta chains from a single sample sequenced in a study of blood T cells in healthy people across ages. Sample-barcoded 5' priming and a J-beta primer mix drove a second PCR of roughly 6 to 12 cycles. TCRdb re-analysed the 5' RACE reads in MiXCR, keeping a single row per CDR3 protein. The sample lists approximately 1.5 million distinct CDR3 sequences; roughly two fifths were seen once. The sample consisted of blood. The receptors derive from a woman between 18 and 29 years old in good health.

V and J are TRBV20-1 and TRBJ1-1; D is unresolved. The CDR3 contains 13 residues. The V and J ends lost 4 bases and 8 bases respectively, with 17 bases between them. Germline CDR1 and CDR2: DFQATT and SNEGSKA (reference sequence). CDR3 in DNA: TGCAGTGCTATAGGAGGAGACGGGAACGAAGCTTTCTTT. Amino acids: CSAIGGDGNEAFF.

In regard to this clonotype: A much larger clone sits a single nucleotide away, making a read error possible. The chain recombines TRBV10-3 with TRBJ2-7, with 8 bases lining up with TRBD2. This CDR3 is 15 amino acids long. CDR1 is ENHRY, CDR2 SYGVKD, per germline. The junction had 3 bases not matched to a gene; V was cut back by 2 bases and J by 0 bases. This CDR3 reads CAISEAGGSSYEQYF. The DNA for the CDR3 is TGTGCCATCAGTGAGGCGGGGGGAAGCTCCTACGAGCAGTACTTC.